The rows below give T cell receptor beta chains drawn from one sample of a study of chemoradiotherapy in HPV16-positive cancers. The data were produced by immunoSEQ multiplex PCR, yet TCRdb's version contains in-frame clones alone and is incomplete. The top ten hold roughly 4.5% of the sample, which has tens of thousands of clones, about 90% seen once. The specimen comprised blood, sampled from a patient who underwent chemoradiotherapy. These receptors originate from a human donor with HPV-associated anogenital cancer. Both conserved end residues are part of each CDR3. A D gene is named only where the DNA matches it firmly. Part of the rows lack a size; the others show once, few, many or a class for expanded clones.

j_call clone_size v_call d_call cdr3_nt cdr3_aa
TRBJ2-7 NA TRBV30 NA TGTGCCTGGAGTCCCCAGGGGAACGAGCAGTACTTC CAWSPQGNEQYF
TRBJ2-3 NA TRBV19 TRBD2 TGTGCCAGTAGTTCGGGACTAGCGGGGTCTCGCACAGATACGCAGTATTTT CASSSGLAGSRTDTQYF
TRBJ2-7 NA TRBV7-3 TRBD2 TGTGCCAGCAGCCCCCTGGGGGGGACCCGCTACGAGCAGTACTTC CASSPLGGTRYEQYF
TRBJ2-3 NA TRBV7-2 NA TGTGCCAGCAGCTTCACTAGTAGGCCCGATACGCAGTATTTT CASSFTSRPDTQYF
TRBJ1-1 NA TRBV10-2 TRBD1 TGCGCCAGCACCGGCCAAGGACAGGGGTGGACTGAAGCTTTCTTT CASTGQGQGWTEAFF
TRBJ2-7 once TRBV10-1 NA TGCGCCAGCAGTGAGGGGGGATCCTACGAGCAGTACTTC CASSEGGSYEQYF
TRBJ2-1 NA TRBV4-3 NA TGCGCCAGCAGCCAAGATTATCTGGTTTACAATGAGCAGTTCTTC CASSQDYLVYNEQFF
TRBJ2-1 once TRBV4-3 NA TGCGCCAGCAGCCTTCAGAGGGAGACTCAGGACGAGCAGTTCTTC CASSLQRETQDEQFF
TRBJ1-1 NA TRBV6-5 NA TGTGCCAGCAGTTACTCGACGGGCTTGGGCACTGAAGCTTTCTTT CASSYSTGLGTEAFF
TRBJ1-5 few TRBV10-1 TRBD1 TGCGCCAGCACTCTCGGACAGGAGCTCAATCAGCCCCAGCATTTT CASTLGQELNQPQHF
TRBJ1-2 NA TRBV30 TRBD1 TGTGCCTGGGAGACAGGGACGAACTATGGCTACACCTTC CAWETGTNYGYTF
TRBJ2-7 once TRBV7-2 TRBD1 TGTGCCAGCAGCTTGGGACAGGGGGCAGTGTCCTACGAGCAGTACTTC CASSLGQGAVSYEQYF
TRBJ2-5 NA TRBV5-1 TRBD1 TGCGCCAGCAGCTTGCAGACGAAACAGGGGGGACGGGAGACCCAGTACTTC CASSLQTKQGGRETQYF
TRBJ2-3 NA TRBV29-1 NA TGCAGCGCTTCCACCTACACCGGCACAGATACGCAGTATTTT CSASTYTGTDTQYF
TRBJ2-1 NA TRBV19 TRBD2 TGTGCCAGTAGTATAGTGGGGCTAGCGGGAGTTGGGAATGAGCAGTTCTTC CASSIVGLAGVGNEQFF
TRBJ2-1 once TRBV15 NA TGTGCCACCAGCAGACAGGGATACATCTCCTACAATGAGCAGTTCTTC CATSRQGYISYNEQFF
TRBJ1-1 few TRBV4-1 NA TGCGCCAGCAGCCAAGATCGGGGTTTGAACACTGAAGCTTTCTTT CASSQDRGLNTEAFF
TRBJ2-5 NA TRBV9 TRBD2 TGTGCCAGCAGCGAACAATCGGGACTACCTCAAGAGACCCAGTACTTC CASSEQSGLPQETQYF
TRBJ2-2 few TRBV7-9 TRBD2 TGTGCCAGCAGCTTAAGGGCGGGAGTAAACACCGGGGAGCTGTTTTTT CASSLRAGVNTGELFF
TRBJ2-1 NA TRBV6-4 TRBD2 TGTGCCAGCAGTGCAAGCGGGAATAGCAATGAGCAGTTCTTC CASSASGNSNEQFF
TRBJ1-2 NA TRBV9 TRBD1 TGTGCCAGCAGCCCCCAGGGACAGATTAACTATGGCTACACCTTC CASSPQGQINYGYTF
TRBJ2-2 NA TRBV10-3 TRBD2 TGTGCCATCAGTAACCCGGGACTAGCGATGACCGGGGAGCTGTTTTTT CAISNPGLAMTGELFF
TRBJ2-7 NA TRBV15 NA TGTGCCACCAGCAGAGATGCAGGCTACGAGCAGTACTTC CATSRDAGYEQYF
TRBJ1-2 NA TRBV10-2 NA TGCGCCAGCGGAAGAGGGGAGGGAAACTATGGCTACACCTTC CASGRGEGNYGYTF
TRBJ2-1 NA TRBV7-9 TRBD2 TGTGCCAGCACCTTGACTAGCGGGAGGAATATATTCTACAATGAGCAGTTCTTC CASTLTSGRNIFYNEQFF
TRBJ1-6 NA TRBV5-6 TRBD1 TGTGCCAGCAGCTTAGGCCTCCCCGGACAGGGGGTGAATTCACCCCTCCACTTT CASSLGLPGQGVNSPLHF
TRBJ2-1 NA TRBV5-8 NA TGTGCCAGCAGCCGACAGCGGTACAATGAGCAGTTCTTC CASSRQRYNEQFF